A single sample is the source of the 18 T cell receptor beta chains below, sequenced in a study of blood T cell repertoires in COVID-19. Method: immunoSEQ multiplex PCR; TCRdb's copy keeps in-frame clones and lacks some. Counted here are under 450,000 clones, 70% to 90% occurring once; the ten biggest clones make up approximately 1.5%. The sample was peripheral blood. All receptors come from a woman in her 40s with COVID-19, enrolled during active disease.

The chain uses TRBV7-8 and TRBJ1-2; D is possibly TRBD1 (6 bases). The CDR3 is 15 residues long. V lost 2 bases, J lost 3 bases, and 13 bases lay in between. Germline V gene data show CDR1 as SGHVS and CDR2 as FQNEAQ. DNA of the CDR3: TGTGCCAGCAGCTTACTTGGGGGCACTTACTATGGCTACACCTTC. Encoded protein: CASSLLGGTYYGYTF.

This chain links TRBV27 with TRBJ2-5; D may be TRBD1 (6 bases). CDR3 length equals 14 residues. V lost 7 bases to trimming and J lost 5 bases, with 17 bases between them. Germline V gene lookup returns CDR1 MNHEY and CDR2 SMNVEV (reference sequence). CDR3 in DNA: TGTGCCAGCACCGGCCTCTTGGGGGCGGAGACCCAGTACTTC. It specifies CASTGLLGAETQYF.

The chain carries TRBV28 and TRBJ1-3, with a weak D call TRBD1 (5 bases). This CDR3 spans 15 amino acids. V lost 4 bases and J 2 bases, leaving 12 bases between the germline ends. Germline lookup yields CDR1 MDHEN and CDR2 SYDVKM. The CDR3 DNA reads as TGTGCCAGCAGTTCGTACGGGGGTGCTGGAAACACCATATATTTT. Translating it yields CASSSYGGAGNTIYF.

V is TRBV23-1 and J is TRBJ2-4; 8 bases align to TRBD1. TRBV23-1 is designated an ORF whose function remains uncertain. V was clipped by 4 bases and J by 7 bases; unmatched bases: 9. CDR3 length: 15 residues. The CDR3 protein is CASSRHGTGRNIQYF. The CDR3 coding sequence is TGCGCCAGCAGTCGACACGGGACAGGTCGTAACATTCAGTACTTC.

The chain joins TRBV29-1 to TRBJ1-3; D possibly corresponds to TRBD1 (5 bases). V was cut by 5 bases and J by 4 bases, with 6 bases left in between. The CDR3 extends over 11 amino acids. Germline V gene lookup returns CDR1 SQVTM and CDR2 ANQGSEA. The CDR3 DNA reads TGCAGCGTTCGACAGGGAAACACCATATATTTT. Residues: CSVRQGNTIYF.

This CDR3 reads CATHPTPGELFF. CDR3 sequence (DNA): TGTGCCACCCACCCTACCCCCGGGGAGCTGTTTTTT. The V and J genes are TRBV5-3 and TRBJ2-2; D is unresolved. TRBV5-3 is designated an ORF whose function remains uncertain. V lost 9 bases to trimming and J lost 6 bases, with 12 bases between them. The CDR3 covers 12 residues.

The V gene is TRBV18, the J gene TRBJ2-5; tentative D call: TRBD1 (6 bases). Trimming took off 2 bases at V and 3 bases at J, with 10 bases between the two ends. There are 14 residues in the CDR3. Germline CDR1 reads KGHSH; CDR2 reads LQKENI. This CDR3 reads CASSPDSGEETQYF. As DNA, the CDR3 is TGTGCCAGCTCACCAGACTCAGGGGAAGAGACCCAGTACTTC.

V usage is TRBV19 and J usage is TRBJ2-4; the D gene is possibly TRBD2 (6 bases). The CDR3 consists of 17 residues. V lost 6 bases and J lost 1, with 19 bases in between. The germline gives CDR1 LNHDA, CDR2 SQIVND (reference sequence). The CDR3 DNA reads TGTGCCAGTAGCGAGGGACTCCTGAAAGGGGCCAAAAACATTCAGTACTTC. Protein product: CASSEGLLKGAKNIQYF.

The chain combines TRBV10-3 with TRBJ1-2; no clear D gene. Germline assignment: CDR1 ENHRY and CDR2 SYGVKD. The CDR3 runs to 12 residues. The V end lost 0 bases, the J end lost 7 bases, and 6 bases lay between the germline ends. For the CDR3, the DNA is TGTGCCATCAGTGAGTCGTCTTTTGGCTACACCTTC. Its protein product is CAISESSFGYTF.

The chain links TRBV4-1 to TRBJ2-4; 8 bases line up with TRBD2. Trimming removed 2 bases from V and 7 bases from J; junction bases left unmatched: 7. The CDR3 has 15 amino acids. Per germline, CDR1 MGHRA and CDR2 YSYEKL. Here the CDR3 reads CASSQLLAVANIQYF. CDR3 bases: TGCGCCAGCAGCCAATTACTAGCGGTTGCCAACATTCAGTACTTC.

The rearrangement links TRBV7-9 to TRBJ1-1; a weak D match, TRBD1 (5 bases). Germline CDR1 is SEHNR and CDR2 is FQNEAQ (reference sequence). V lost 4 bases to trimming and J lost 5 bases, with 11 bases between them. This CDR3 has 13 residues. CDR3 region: CASSYARGTEAFF. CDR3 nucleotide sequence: TGTGCCAGCAGCTATGCCCGGGGGACTGAAGCTTTCTTT.

DNA for the CDR3: TGTGCCAGCAGTGAGGGTGTTGGGGGGAGGAATGGCTACACCTTC. This gives the protein CASSEGVGGRNGYTF. V usage is TRBV2 and J usage is TRBJ1-2; the D gene is possibly TRBD1 (5 bases). CDR1 and CDR2 from the germline V gene are SNHLY and FYNNEI. CDR3 size: 15 residues. V was pared by 3 bases and J by 6 bases, with 17 bases between.

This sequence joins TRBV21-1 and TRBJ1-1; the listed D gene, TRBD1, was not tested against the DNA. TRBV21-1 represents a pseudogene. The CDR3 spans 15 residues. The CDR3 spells CASSSRQGIDTEAFF. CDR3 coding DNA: TGTGCCAGCAGCTCTAGACAGGGGATCGACACTGAAGCTTTCTTT.

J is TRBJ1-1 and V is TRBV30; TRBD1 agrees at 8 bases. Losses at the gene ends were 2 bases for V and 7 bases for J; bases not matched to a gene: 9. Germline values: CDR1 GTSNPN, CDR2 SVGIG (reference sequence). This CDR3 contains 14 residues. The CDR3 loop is CAWSRLRGLGEAFF. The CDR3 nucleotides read TGTGCCTGGAGTCGACTCAGGGGGCTGGGTGAAGCTTTCTTT. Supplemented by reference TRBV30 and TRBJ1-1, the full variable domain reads SQTIHQWPATLVQPVGSPLSLECTVEGTSNPNLYWYRQAAGRGLQLLFYSVGIGQISSEVPQNLSASRPQDRQFILSSKKLLLSDSGFYLCAWSRLRGLGEAFFGQGTRLTVV.

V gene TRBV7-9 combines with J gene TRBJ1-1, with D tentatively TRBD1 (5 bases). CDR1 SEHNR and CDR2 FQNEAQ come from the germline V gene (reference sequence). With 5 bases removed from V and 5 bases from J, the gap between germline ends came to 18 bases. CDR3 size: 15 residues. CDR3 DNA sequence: TGTGCCAGCAGCCCCAGCTGGGGCCCGGGTACTGAAGCTTTCTTT. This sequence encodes CASSPSWGPGTEAFF.

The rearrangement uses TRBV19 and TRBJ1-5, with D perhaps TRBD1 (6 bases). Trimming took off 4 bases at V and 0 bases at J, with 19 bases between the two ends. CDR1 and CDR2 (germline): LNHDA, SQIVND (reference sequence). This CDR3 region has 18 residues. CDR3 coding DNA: TGTGCCAGTAGTAACGAGGGCAGGGGATCGTATAGCAATCAGCCCCAGCATTTT. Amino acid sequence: CASSNEGRGSYSNQPQHF.

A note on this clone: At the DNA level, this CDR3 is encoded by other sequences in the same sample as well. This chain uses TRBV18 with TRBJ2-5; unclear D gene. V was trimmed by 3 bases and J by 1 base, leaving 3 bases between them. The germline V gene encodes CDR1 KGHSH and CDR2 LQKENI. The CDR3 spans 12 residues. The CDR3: CASSPSQETQYF. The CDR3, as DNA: TGTGCCAGCTCACCCAGCCAAGAGACCCAGTACTTC.

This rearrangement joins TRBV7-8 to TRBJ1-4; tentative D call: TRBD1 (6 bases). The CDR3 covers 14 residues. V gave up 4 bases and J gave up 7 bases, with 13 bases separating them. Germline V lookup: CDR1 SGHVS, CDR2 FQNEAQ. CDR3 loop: CASSSQGRGEKLFF. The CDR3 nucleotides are TGTGCCAGCAGCTCACAGGGTCGAGGTGAAAAACTGTTTTTT.